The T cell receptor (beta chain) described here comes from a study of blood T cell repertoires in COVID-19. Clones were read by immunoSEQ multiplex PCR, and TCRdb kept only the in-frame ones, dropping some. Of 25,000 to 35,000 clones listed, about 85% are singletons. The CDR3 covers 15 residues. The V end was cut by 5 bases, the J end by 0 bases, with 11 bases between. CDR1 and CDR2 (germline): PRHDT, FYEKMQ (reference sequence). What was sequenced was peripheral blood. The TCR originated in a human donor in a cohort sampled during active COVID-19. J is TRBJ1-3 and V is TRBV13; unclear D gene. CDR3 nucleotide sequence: TGTGCCAGCAGCACCTACGGGAGCTCTGGAAACACCATATATTTT. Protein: CASSTYGSSGNTIYF.